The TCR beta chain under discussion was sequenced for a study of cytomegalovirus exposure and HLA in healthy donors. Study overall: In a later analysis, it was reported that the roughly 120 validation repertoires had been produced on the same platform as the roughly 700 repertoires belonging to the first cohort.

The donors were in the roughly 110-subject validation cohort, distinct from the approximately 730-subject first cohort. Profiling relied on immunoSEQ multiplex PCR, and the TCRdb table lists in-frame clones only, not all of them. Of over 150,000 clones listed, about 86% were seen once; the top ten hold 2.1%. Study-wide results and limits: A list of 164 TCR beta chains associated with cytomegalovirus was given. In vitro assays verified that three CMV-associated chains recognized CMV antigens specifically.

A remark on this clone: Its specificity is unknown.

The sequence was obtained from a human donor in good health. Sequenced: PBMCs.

The CDR3 here is CASSFLSDRVNQPQHF. CDR3 bases: TGTGCCAGCAGTTTCCTCTCGGACAGGGTAAATCAGCCCCAGCATTTT. The chain has TRBV28 and TRBJ1-5, with 8 bases aligning to TRBD1. Trimming at V came to 3 bases and at J to 4 bases, leaving 8 bases not matched to a gene. The germline V gene has CDR1 MDHEN and CDR2 SYDVKM. The CDR3 has 16 amino acids.